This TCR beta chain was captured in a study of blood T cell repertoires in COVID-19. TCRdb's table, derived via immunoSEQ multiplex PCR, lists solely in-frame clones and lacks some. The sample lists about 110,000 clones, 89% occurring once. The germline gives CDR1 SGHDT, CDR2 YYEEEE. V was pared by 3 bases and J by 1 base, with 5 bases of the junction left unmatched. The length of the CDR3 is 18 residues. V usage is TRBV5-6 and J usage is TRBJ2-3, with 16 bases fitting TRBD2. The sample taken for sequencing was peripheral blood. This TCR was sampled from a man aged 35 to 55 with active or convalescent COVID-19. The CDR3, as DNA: TGTGCCAGCAGCTCCGGGACTAGCGGGAGGGCGGGCACAGATACGCAGTATTTT. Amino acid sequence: CASSSGTSGRAGTDTQYF.